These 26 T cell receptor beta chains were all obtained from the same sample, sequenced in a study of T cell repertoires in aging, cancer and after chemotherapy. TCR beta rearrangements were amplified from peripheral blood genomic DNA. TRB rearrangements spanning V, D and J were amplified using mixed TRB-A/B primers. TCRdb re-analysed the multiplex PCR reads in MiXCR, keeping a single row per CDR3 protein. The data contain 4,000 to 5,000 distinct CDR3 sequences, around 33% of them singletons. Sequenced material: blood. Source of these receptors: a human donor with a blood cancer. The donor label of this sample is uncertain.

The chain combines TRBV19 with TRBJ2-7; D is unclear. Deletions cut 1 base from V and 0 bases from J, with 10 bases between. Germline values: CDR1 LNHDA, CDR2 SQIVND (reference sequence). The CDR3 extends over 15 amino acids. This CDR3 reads CASSIGRWGSYEQYF. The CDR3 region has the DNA TGTGCCAGTAGTATAGGCCGCTGGGGCTCCTACGAGCAGTACTTC.

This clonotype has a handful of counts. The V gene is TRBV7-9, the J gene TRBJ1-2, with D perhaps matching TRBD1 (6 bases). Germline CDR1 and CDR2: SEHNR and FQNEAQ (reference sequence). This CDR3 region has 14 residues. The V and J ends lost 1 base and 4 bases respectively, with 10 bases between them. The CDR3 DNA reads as TGTGCCAGCAGCTTAGGACAGGAGGGCTATGGCTACACCTTC. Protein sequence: CASSLGQEGYGYTF.

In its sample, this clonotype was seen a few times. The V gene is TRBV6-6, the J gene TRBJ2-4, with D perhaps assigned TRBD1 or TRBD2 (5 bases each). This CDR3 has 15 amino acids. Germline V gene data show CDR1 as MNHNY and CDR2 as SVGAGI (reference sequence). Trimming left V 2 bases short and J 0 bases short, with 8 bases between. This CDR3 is CASSYGGVAKNIQYF. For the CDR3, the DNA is TGTGCCAGCAGTTACGGGGGAGTAGCCAAAAACATTCAGTACTTC.

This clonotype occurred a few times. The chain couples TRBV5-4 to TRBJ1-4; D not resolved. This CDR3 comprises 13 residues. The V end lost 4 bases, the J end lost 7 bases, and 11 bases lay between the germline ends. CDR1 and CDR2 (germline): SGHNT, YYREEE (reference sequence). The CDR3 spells CASSAGPGEKLFF. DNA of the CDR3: TGTGCCAGCAGCGCGGGCCCCGGTGAAAAACTGTTTTTT.

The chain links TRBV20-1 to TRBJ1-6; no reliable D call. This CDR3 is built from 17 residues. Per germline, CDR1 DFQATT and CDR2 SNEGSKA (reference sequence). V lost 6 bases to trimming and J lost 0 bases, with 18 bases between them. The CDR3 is CSATLSAVSSYNSPLHF. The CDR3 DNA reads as TGCAGTGCAACCCTTTCCGCGGTGAGCTCCTATAATTCACCCCTCCACTTT.

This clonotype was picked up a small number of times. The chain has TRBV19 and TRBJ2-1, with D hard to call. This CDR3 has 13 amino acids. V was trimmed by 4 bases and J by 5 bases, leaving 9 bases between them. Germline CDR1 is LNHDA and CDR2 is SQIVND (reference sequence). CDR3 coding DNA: TGTGCCAGTAGTACCGACTGGGACAATGAGCAGTTCTTC. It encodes CASSTDWDNEQFF. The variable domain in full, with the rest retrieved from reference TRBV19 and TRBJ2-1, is DGGITQSPKYLFRKEGQNVTLSCEQNLNHDAMYWYRQDPGQGLRLIYYSQIVNDFQKGDIAEGYSVSREKKESFPLTVTSAQKNPTAFYLCASSTDWDNEQFFGPGTRLTVL.

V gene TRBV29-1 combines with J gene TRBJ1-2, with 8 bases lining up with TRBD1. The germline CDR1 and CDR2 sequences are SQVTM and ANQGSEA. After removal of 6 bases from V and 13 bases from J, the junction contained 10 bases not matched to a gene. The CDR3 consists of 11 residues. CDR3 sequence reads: CSVDRDPGSTF. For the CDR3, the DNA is TGCAGCGTGGACAGGGATCCAGGGTCCACCTTC.

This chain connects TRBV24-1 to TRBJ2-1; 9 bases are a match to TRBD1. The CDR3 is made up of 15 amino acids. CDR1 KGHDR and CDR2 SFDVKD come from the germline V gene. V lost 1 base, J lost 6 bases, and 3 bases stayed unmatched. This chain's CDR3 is CATSDFGTGFNEQFF. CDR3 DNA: TGTGCCACCAGTGATTTCGGGACAGGGTTCAATGAGCAGTTCTTC.

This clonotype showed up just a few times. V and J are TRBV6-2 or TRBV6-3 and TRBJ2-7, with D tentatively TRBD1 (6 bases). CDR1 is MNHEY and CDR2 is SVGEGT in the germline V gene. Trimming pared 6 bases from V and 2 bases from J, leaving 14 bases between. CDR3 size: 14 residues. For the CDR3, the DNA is TGTGCCAGCAGCCTCAGGGGCTTAACCTACGAGCAGTACTTC. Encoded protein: CASSLRGLTYEQYF.

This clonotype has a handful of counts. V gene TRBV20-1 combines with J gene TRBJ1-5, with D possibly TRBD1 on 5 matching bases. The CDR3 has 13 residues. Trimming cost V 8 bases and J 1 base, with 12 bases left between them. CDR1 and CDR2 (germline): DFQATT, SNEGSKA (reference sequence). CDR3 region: CSSQGASNQPQHF. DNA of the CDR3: TGCAGTTCCCAGGGAGCAAGCAATCAGCCCCAGCATTTT.

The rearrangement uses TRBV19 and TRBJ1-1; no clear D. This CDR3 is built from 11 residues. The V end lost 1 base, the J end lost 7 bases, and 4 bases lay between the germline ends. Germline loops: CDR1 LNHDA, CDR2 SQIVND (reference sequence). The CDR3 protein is CASSIGGEAFF. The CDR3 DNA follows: TGTGCCAGTAGTATAGGTGGTGAAGCTTTCTTT.

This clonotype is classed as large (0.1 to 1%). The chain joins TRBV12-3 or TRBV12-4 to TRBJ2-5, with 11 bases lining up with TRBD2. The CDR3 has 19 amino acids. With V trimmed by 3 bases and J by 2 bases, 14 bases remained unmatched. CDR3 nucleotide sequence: TGTGCCAGCAGTTTCACTCGGCCGGGACTAGCGGATAGACAAGAGACCCAGTACTTC. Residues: CASSFTRPGLADRQETQYF.

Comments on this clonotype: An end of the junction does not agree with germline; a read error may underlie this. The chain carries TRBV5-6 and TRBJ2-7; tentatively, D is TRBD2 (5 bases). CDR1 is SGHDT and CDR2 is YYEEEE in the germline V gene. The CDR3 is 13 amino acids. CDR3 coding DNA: TGCGCCAGCAGCTTGGTGGCGGGCTACGAGCAGTACTTC. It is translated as CASSLVAGYEQYF.

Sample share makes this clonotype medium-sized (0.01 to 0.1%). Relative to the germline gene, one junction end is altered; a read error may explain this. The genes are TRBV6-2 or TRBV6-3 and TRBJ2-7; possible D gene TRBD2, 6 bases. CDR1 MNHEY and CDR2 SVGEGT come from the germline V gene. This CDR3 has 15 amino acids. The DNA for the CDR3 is TGTGCCAGCAGTACGGGACGGCCGGAGGGGTACGGGCAGTACTTC. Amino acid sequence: CASSTGRPEGYGQYF.

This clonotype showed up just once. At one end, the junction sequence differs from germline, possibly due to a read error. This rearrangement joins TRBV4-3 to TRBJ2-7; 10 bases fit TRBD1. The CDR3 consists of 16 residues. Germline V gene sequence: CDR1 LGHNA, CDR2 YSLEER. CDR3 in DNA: TGTGCCAGCAGCCAAGGGATATGGACAGGGGGAAACGAGCAGTACTTC. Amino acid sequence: CASSQGIWTGGNEQYF.

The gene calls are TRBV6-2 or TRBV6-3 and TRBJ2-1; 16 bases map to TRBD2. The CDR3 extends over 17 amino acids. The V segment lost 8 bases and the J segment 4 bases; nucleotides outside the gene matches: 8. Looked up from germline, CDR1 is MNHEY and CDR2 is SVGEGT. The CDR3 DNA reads TGTGCCAGCGGGACTAGCGGGAGGGCCGGGAAGTACAATGAGCAGTTCTTC. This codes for CASGTSGRAGKYNEQFF.

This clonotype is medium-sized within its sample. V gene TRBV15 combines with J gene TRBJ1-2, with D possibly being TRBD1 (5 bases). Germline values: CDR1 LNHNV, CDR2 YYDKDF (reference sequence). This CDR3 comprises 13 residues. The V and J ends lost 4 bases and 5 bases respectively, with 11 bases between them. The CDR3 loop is CATSMGGGYGYTF. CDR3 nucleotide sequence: TGTGCCACCAGCATGGGGGGAGGGTATGGCTACACCTTC.

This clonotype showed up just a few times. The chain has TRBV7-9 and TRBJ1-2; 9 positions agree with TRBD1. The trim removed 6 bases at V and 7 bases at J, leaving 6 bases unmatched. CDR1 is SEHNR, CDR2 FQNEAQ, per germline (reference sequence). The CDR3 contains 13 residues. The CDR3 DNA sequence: TGTGCCAGCAGACACAGGGGGCAGCCTGGCTACACCTTC. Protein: CASRHRGQPGYTF.

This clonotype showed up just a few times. This chain's CDR3 is CASSPRPVGSNYGYTF. Written as DNA, the CDR3 is TGTGCCAGCAGCCCGCGACCGGTGGGCAGTAACTATGGCTACACCTTC. This sequence joins TRBV7-9 and TRBJ1-2; unclear D gene. This CDR3 region has 16 residues. Germline CDR1 SEHNR, CDR2 FQNEAQ (reference sequence). V was shortened by 5 bases and J by 1 base, with 17 bases between the two germline ends.

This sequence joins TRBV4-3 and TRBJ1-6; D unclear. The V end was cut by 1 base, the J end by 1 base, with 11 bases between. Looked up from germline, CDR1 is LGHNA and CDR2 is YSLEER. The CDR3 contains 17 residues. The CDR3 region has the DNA TGCGCCAGCAGCCAAGGAGGGATTGGTTCCTATAATTCACCCCTCCACTTT. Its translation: CASSQGGIGSYNSPLHF.

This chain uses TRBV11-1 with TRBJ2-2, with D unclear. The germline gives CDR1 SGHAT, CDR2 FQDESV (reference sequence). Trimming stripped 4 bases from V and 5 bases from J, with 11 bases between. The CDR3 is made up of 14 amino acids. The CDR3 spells CASSYRTDTGELFF. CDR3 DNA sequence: TGTGCCAGCAGCTATCGGACCGATACCGGGGAGCTGTTTTTT.

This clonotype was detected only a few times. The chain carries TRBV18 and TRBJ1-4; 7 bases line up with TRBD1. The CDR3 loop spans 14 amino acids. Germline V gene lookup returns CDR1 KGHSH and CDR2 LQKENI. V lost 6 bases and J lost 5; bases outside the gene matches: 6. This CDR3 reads CASSTTGPNEKLFF. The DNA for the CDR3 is TGTGCCAGCTCCACGACAGGGCCGAATGAAAAACTGTTTTTT.

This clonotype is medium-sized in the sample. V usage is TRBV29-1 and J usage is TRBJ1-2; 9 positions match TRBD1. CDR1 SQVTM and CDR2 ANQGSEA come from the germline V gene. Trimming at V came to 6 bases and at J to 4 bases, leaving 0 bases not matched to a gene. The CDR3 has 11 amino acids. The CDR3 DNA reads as TGCAGCGTGACAGGGGGCTATGGCTACACCTTC. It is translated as CSVTGGYGYTF.

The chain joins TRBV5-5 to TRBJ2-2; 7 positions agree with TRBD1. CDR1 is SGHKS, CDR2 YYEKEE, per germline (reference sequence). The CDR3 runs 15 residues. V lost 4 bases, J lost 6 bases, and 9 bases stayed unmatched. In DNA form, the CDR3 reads TGTGCCAGCAGCCTGACAGGGTTGGGGGCCGGGGAGCTGTTTTTT. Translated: CASSLTGLGAGELFF.

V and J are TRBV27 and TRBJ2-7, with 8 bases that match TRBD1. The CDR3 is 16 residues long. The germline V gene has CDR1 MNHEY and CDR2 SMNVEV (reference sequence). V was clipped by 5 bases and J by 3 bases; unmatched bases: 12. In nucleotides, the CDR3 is TGTGCCAGCAGTCAGACGGCCGGGACAGGAGGCTACGAGCAGTACTTC. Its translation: CASSQTAGTGGYEQYF.

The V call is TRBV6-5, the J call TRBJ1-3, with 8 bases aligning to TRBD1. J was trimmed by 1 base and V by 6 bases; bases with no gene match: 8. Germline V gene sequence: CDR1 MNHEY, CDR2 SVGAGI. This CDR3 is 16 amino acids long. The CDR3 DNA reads TGTGCCAGCAGATCGCAGGGGGCTCCGTCTGGAAACACCATATATTTT. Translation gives CASRSQGAPSGNTIYF.